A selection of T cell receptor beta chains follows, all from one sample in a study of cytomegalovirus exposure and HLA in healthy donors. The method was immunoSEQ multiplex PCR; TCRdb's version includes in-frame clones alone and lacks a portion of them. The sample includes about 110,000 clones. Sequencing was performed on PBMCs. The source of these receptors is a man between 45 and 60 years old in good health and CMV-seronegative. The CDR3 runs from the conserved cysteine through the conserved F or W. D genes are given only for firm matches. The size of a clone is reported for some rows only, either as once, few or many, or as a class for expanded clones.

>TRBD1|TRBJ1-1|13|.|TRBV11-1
CASSPRGKVEAFF
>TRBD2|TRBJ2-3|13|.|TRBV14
CATTLAGSDTQYF
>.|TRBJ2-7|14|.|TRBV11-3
CASSLESYTYEQYF
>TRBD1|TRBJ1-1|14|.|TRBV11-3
CASRGTGGVTEAFF
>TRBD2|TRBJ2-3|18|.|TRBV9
CASSETSGGAPSTDTQYF
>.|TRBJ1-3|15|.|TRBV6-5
CASTPNADSGNTIYF
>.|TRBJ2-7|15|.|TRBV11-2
CASSPGVGVSYEQYF
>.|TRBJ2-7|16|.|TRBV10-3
CAISDTGTASPYEQYF
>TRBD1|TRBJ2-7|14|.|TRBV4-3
CASSRQGQQYEQYF
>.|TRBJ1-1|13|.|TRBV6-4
CASSASGNTEAFF
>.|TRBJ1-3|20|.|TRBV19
CASSILYTWDTFGSGNTIYF
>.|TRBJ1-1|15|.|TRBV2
CASSENGGRNTEAFF
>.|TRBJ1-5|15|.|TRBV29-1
CSVVGWEGCDQPQHF
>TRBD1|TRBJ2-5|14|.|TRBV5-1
CASSSGTGEETQYF
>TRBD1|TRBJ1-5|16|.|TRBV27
CASSSLGTGVHQPQHF
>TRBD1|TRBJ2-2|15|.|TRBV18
CASSPRDRNTGELFF
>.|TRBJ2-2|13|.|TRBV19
CASSMFSPEELFF
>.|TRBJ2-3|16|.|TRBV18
CASSREGGEFTDTQYF
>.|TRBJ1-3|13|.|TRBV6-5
CASRGVLGNTIYF
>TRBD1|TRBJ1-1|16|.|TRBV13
CASRFRDRGLGTEAFF
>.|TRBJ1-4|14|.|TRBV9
CASSVGLIPRKLFF
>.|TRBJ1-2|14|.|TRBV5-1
CASSSDPTDYGYTF
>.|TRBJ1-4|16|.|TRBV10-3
CAISEASRATNEKLFF
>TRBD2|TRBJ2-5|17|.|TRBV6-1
CASSEGAGREYQETQYF
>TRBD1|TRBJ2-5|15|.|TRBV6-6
CASSYRQGRQETQYF
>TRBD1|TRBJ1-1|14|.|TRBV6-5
CASSKDRGGKEAFF
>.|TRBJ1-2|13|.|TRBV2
CASRGGPIYGYTF
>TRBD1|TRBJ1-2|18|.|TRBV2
CASSEAGQGGILNYGYTF
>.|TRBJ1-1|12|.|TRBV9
CASSVTGGEAFF
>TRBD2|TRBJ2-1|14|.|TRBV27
CATRTSPTDNEQFF
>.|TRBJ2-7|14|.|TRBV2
CASSEGSRVVEQYF
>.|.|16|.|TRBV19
CASSIGGGVVSYEQYF
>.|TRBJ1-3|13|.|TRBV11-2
CASSATMGYTIYF
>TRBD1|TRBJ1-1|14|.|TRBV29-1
CSVARDRVPTEAFF
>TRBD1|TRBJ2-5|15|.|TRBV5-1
CASSLAGQSQETQYF
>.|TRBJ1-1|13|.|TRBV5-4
CASSFGKNTEAFF
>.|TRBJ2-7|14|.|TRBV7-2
CASSRDTHQYEQYF
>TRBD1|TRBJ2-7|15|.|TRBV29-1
CSVERRTGYAYEQYF
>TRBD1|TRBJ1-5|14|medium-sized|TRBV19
CASSAIQGFEPQHF
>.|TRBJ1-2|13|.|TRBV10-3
CAISVNENYGYTF
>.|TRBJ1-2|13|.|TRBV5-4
CASSGSGSGGYTF
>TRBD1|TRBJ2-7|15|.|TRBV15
CATSIGTVLSYEQYF
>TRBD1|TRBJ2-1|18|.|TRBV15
CATSRGTGDRILDNEQFF
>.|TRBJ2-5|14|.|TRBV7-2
CASSRNRAPETQYF
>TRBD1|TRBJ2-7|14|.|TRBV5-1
CASSLGQSSYEQYF